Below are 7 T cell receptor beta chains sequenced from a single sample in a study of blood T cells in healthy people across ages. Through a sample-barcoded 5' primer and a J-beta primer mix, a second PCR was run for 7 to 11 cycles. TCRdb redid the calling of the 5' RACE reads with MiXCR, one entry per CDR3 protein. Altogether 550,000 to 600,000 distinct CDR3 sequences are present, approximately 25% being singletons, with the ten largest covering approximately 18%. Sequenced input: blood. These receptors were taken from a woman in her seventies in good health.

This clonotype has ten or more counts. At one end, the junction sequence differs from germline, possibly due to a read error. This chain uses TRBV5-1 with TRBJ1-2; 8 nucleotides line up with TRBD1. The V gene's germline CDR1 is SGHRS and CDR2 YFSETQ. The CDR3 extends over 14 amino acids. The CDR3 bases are TGTGCCAGCAGCTCGGGGACAGGCAACTATGGCTACACCTTC. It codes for CASSSGTGNYGYTF.

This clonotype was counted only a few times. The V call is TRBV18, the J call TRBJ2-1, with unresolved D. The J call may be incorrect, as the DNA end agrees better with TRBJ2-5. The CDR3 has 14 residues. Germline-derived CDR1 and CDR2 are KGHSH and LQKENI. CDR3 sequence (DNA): TGTGCCAGCTCACCTGCGGATGGCCAAGAGACCCAGTACTTC. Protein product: CASSPADGQETQYF.

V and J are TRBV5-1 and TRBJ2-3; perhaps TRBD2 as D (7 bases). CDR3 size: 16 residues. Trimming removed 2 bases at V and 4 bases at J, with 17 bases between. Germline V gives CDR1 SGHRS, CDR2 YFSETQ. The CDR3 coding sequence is TGCGCCAGCAGCTTCGGGGGGCTAGTTATCTCAGATACGCAGTATTTT. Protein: CASSFGGLVISDTQYF.

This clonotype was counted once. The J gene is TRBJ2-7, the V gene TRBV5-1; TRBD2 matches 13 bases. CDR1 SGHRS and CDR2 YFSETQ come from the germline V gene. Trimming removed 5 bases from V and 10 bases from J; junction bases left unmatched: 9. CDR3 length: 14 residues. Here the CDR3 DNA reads TGCGCCAGCAGAGCCGGACTAGCGGGGGTCGACCAGTACTTC. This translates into CASRAGLAGVDQYF.

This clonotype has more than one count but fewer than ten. Here the CDR3 reads CASSKGFGYTF. Written as DNA, the CDR3 is TGTGCCAGCAGTAAAGGTTTCGGCTACACCTTC. The chain couples TRBV28 to TRBJ1-2; D ambiguous. The CDR3 covers 11 residues. V was pared by 5 bases and J by 8 bases, with 9 bases between. In germline, CDR1 is MDHEN, CDR2 SYDVKM.

DNA of the CDR3: TGCGCCAGCTCCCGATCCGTCGGTTATGAGCAGTTCTTC. It specifies CASSRSVGYEQFF. J is TRBJ2-1 and V is TRBV4-3; no clear D. With 8 bases removed from V and 8 bases from J, the gap between germline ends came to 16 bases. The CDR3 sequence is 13 residues long. The germline V gene encodes CDR1 LGHNA and CDR2 YSLEER.

This CDR3 is CASNQQYNEQFF. The CDR3 region has the DNA TGCGCCAGCAACCAACAGTACAATGAGCAGTTCTTC. The gene calls are TRBV5-1 and TRBJ2-5; no clear D. The J call is in doubt because the DNA end fits TRBJ2-1 better. The CDR3 loop spans 12 amino acids. Germline values: CDR1 SGHRS, CDR2 YFSETQ.